These 32 T cell receptor beta chains originate from one sample sequenced in a study of blood T cell repertoires in COVID-19. Sequencing was performed with immunoSEQ multiplex PCR; in TCRdb, only in-frame clones are kept and a portion is missing. The data show tens of thousands of clones, 85% to 90% seen once. Sequenced material: peripheral blood. Receptors were obtained from a man at least 80 years old with active or convalescent COVID-19.

The genes are TRBV11-2 and TRBJ2-5; 14 bases are a match to TRBD2. The CDR3 consists of 15 residues. V was clipped by 5 bases and J by 6 bases; unmatched bases: 5. The germline V gene has CDR1 SGHAT and CDR2 FQNNGV. In DNA, the CDR3 is TGTGCCAGCAGCCGACTAGCGGGGGGGAGACAGACCCAGTACTTC. Protein product: CASSRLAGGRQTQYF.

This chain connects TRBV28 to TRBJ1-5; maybe TRBD1 (6 bases). The CDR3 totals 17 residues. Trimming cost V 3 bases and J 1 base, with 16 bases left between them. The germline gives CDR1 MDHEN, CDR2 SYDVKM. In nucleotides, the CDR3 is TGTGCCAGCAGTTTCCCCCGGACAGAGTTAAGCAATCAGCCCCAGCATTTT. Translating it yields CASSFPRTELSNQPQHF.

The rearrangement joins TRBV6-1 to TRBJ1-6, with TRBD1 matching over 9 bases. Trimming at V came to 5 bases and at J to 7 bases, leaving 3 bases not matched to a gene. Germline CDR1 is MNHNS and CDR2 is SASEGT. The CDR3 loop spans 14 amino acids. The CDR3 loop reads CASSTGTGNSPLHF. The CDR3 nucleotides are TGTGCCAGCAGTACCGGGACAGGGAATTCACCCCTCCACTTT.

The gene calls are TRBV5-1 and TRBJ2-5; the D gene is possibly TRBD2 (6 bases). CDR1 is SGHRS, CDR2 YFSETQ, per germline. The CDR3 is 15 residues long. The germline V and J ends were trimmed by 6 bases and 5 bases, with 20 bases remaining between them. The CDR3 reads CASTSRSSAGETQYF. The CDR3 DNA follows: TGCGCCAGCACTAGTCGTTCCTCGGCGGGGGAGACCCAGTACTTC.

The chain carries TRBV10-1 and TRBJ2-4; possible D gene TRBD1, 6 bases. In germline, CDR1 is WNHNN, CDR2 SYGVQD (reference sequence). The CDR3 extends over 14 amino acids. V lost 5 bases, J lost 0 bases, and 8 bases lay in between. Here the CDR3 reads CASSQQGAKNIQYF. The CDR3 nucleotides are TGCGCCAGCAGTCAACAGGGAGCCAAAAACATTCAGTACTTC.

The chain uses TRBV2 and TRBJ2-1; TRBD2 agrees at 7 bases. Losses at the gene ends were 7 bases for V and 7 bases for J; bases not matched to a gene: 4. The germline V gene has CDR1 SNHLY and CDR2 FYNNEI. The CDR3 loop spans 12 amino acids. The CDR3 reads CASTRTRNEQFF. CDR3 sequence (DNA): TGTGCCAGCACTCGGACTAGGAATGAGCAGTTCTTC.

This clone was picked up one time. The V gene is TRBV19, the J gene TRBJ2-1; 8 bases line up with TRBD2. V lost 10 bases and J lost 1; bases outside the gene matches: 12. CDR3 size: 16 residues. Germline V gene data show CDR1 as LNHDA and CDR2 as SQIVND (reference sequence). The CDR3: CATDGGAGVSYNEQFF. DNA of the CDR3: TGTGCCACCGACGGGGGGGCGGGAGTATCCTACAATGAGCAGTTCTTC.

Here the CDR3 reads CASSATSGSVDEQFF. The DNA for the CDR3 is TGTGCCAGCAGCGCGACTAGCGGGAGTGTGGATGAGCAGTTCTTC. The chain recombines TRBV2 with TRBJ2-1, with TRBD2 matching 12 bases. Trimming cost V 6 bases and J 8 bases; bases outside gene matches: 8. The germline V gene has CDR1 SNHLY and CDR2 FYNNEI. The CDR3 runs to 15 residues. Full variable domain (rest looked up from reference TRBV2 and TRBJ2-1): EPEVTQTPSHQVTQMGQEVILRCVPISNHLYFYWYRQILGQKVEFLVSFYNNEISEKSEIFDDQFSVERPDGSNFTLKIRSTKLEDSAMYFCASSATSGSVDEQFFGPGTRLTVL.

This chain joins TRBV6-2 or TRBV6-3 and TRBJ1-5; the D gene is possibly TRBD1 (5 bases). The CDR3 consists of 14 residues. Germline loops: CDR1 MNHEY, CDR2 SVGEGT. Trimming took 6 bases from V and 0 from J, leaving 9 bases between them. CDR3 residues: CASSLTASNQPQHF. CDR3 DNA sequence: TGTGCCAGCAGCTTGACAGCTAGCAATCAGCCCCAGCATTTT.

The V gene is TRBV10-1, the J gene TRBJ2-7, with TRBD2 matching 12 bases. V lost 5 bases to trimming and J lost 7 bases; unmatched junction nucleotides: 6. The CDR3 covers 14 residues. Germline V gives CDR1 WNHNN, CDR2 SYGVQD (reference sequence). CDR3 loop: CASSPSGRAEEQYF. CDR3 in DNA: TGCGCCAGCAGTCCTAGCGGGAGGGCCGAAGAGCAGTACTTC.

This sequence joins TRBV5-6 and TRBJ2-5, with D perhaps TRBD2 (5 bases). Germline loops: CDR1 SGHDT, CDR2 YYEEEE. The V end was cut by 3 bases, the J end by 5 bases, with 11 bases between. The CDR3 has 13 residues. The CDR3 loop is CASSSDPGETQYF. In nucleotides, the CDR3 is TGTGCCAGCAGCTCGGACCCGGGGGAGACCCAGTACTTC.

DNA for the CDR3: TGTGCCAGCAGTTTGGGGGGGACAGGGCATGAAAAACTGTTTTTT. It yields the protein CASSLGGTGHEKLFF. This sequence joins TRBV28 and TRBJ1-4, with 9 bases matching TRBD1. Germline V gene sequence: CDR1 MDHEN, CDR2 SYDVKM. V lost 3 bases to trimming and J lost 6 bases; unmatched junction nucleotides: 5. This CDR3 comprises 15 residues.

J is TRBJ1-1 and V is TRBV20-1; D is possibly TRBD1 (6 bases). The V gene lost 3 bases and the J gene lost 3 bases, with 11 bases spanning the gap. The CDR3 totals 13 residues. Germline V gives CDR1 DFQATT, CDR2 SNEGSKA (reference sequence). This chain's CDR3 is CSASGPGDTEAFF. CDR3 in DNA: TGCAGTGCTAGTGGCCCAGGGGACACTGAAGCTTTCTTT.

The chain recombines TRBV6-2 or TRBV6-3 with TRBJ2-7; 9 bases align to TRBD1. Germline V gene data show CDR1 as MNHEY and CDR2 as SVGEGT. CDR3 length: 15 residues. Trimming took 0 bases from V and 2 from J; bases not matched to a gene: 2. The DNA of the CDR3 is TGTGCCAGCAGTTACTCGGGACAGGGCACCTACGAGCAGTACTTC. Translating gives CASSYSGQGTYEQYF.

The chain links TRBV30 to TRBJ2-1; TRBD1 might be the D (7 bases). Trimming took 5 bases from V and 9 from J, leaving 11 bases between them. Germline V gene lookup returns CDR1 GTSNPN and CDR2 SVGIG (reference sequence). The CDR3 is made up of 11 amino acids. This chain's CDR3 is CAWRQGGEQFF. The CDR3, as DNA: TGTGCCTGGCGACAGGGAGGTGAGCAGTTCTTC. Drawing the rest from reference TRBV30 and TRBJ2-1, the complete variable domain is SQTIHQWPATLVQPVGSPLSLECTVEGTSNPNLYWYRQAAGRGLQLLFYSVGIGQISSEVPQNLSASRPQDRQFILSSKKLLLSDSGFYLCAWRQGGEQFFGPGTRLTVL.

V gene TRBV30 combines with J gene TRBJ2-1; TRBD2 aligns across 9 bases. From germline, CDR1 is GTSNPN and CDR2 SVGIG (reference sequence). This CDR3 comprises 14 residues. The V and J ends lost 2 bases and 7 bases, in that order; junction bases with no gene match: 6. The CDR3 here is CAWSTAGGGNEQFF. The CDR3 DNA follows: TGTGCCTGGAGTACAGCGGGGGGCGGGAATGAGCAGTTCTTC.

This clone came up once. The chain links TRBV3-1 (or the pseudogene TRBV3-2) to TRBJ2-3, with 8 bases that match TRBD2. V lost 4 bases and J lost 2; bases outside the gene matches: 11. The germline V gene has CDR1 LGHDT and CDR2 YNNKEL (reference sequence). The CDR3 has 17 residues. CDR3 amino acids: CASSPSVSGSTTDTQYF. In nucleotides, the CDR3 is TGTGCCAGCAGCCCTTCTGTCAGCGGGAGCACCACAGATACGCAGTATTTT.

The genes are TRBV6-6 and TRBJ2-1, with D possibly TRBD1 on 6 matching bases. V dropped 6 bases and J dropped 9 bases, with 18 bases sitting between them. This CDR3 has 14 residues. Germline CDR1 and CDR2: MNHNY and SVGAGI (reference sequence). CDR3 nucleotide sequence: TGTGCCAGCAGCCTTTTCTCATCCAGGGGTGAGCAGTTCTTC. As protein: CASSLFSSRGEQFF.

The rearrangement joins TRBV19 to TRBJ2-1, with 8 bases matching TRBD1. Germline V lookup: CDR1 LNHDA, CDR2 SQIVND (reference sequence). This CDR3 contains 15 residues. Trimming took 5 bases from V and 10 from J; bases not matched to a gene: 13. CDR3 protein: CASSGGRGPDREQFF. CDR3 nucleotide sequence: TGTGCCAGTAGTGGAGGCAGGGGGCCAGACAGGGAGCAGTTCTTC.

This clone was counted a single time. The gene calls are TRBV5-1 and TRBJ1-1; 8 bases agree with TRBD1. V dropped 4 bases and J dropped 4; count of bases not matched to a gene: 12. Germline V gene sequence: CDR1 SGHRS, CDR2 YFSETQ. The CDR3 extends over 16 amino acids. In DNA form, the CDR3 reads TGCGCCAGCAGCCTCGGACAGGGAGAGGCCATCACTGAAGCTTTCTTT. It specifies CASSLGQGEAITEAFF.

V is TRBV29-1 and J is TRBJ1-4; D unclear. The V gene lost 5 bases and the J gene lost 5 bases, with 6 bases spanning the gap. The CDR3 runs to 11 residues. CDR1 and CDR2 (germline): SQVTM, ANQGSEA. For the CDR3, the DNA is TGCAGCGTTTCCCTAAATGAAAAACTGTTTTTT. Translation: CSVSLNEKLFF.

The V and J genes are TRBV2 and TRBJ1-4; 8 nucleotides line up with TRBD1. This CDR3 is 15 amino acids long. With V trimmed by 7 bases and J by 8 bases, 12 bases remained unmatched. In germline, CDR1 is SNHLY, CDR2 FYNNEI. CDR3 region: CASTLYGTGREKLFF. The CDR3 DNA reads as TGTGCCAGCACCCTATATGGGACAGGAAGGGAAAAACTGTTTTTT.

J is TRBJ1-2 and V is TRBV2; D unclear. The CDR3 runs to 12 residues. Germline CDR1 SNHLY, CDR2 FYNNEI. Trimming shortened V by 4 bases and J by 4 bases, and 7 bases separated the two germline ends. CDR3 residues: CASSGQTYGYTF. DNA of the CDR3: TGTGCCAGCAGTGGGCAAACCTATGGCTACACCTTC.

This clone was recorded once. V is TRBV6-1 and J is TRBJ1-2, with a possible D match to TRBD1 (6 bases). Trimming stripped 2 bases from V and 1 base from J, with 17 bases between. Germline CDR1 is MNHNS and CDR2 is SASEGT. The CDR3 contains 17 residues. The chain's CDR3 is CASSETGNTIRNYGYTF. The CDR3 DNA is TGTGCCAGCAGTGAAACAGGGAACACGATCCGTAACTATGGCTACACCTTC.

This clone was seen only a few times. This chain joins TRBV19 and TRBJ1-1, with TRBD1 matching over 7 bases. Trimming at V came to 6 bases and at J to 10 bases, leaving 8 bases not matched to a gene. This CDR3 is built from 12 residues. In germline, CDR1 is LNHDA, CDR2 SQIVND (reference sequence). The CDR3 coding sequence is TGTGCCAGTAGGGACAGGTTAGATGCAGCTTTCTTT. Amino acid sequence: CASRDRLDAAFF.

The gene calls are TRBV20-1 and TRBJ2-5, with TRBD1 as a possible D gene (6 bases). Germline loops: CDR1 DFQATT, CDR2 SNEGSKA (reference sequence). CDR3 length: 11 residues. Trimming took 5 bases from V and 5 from J, leaving 9 bases between them. The chain's CDR3 is CSAQGWETQYF. In nucleotides, the CDR3 is TGCAGTGCTCAGGGGTGGGAGACCCAGTACTTC.

CDR3 region: CASSESPLAGGRNEQFF. For the CDR3, the DNA is TGCGCCAGCAGTGAGTCACCCCTAGCGGGGGGAAGGAATGAGCAGTTCTTC. The chain combines TRBV10-2 with TRBJ2-1; TRBD2 agrees at 11 bases. V was clipped by 0 bases and J by 7 bases; unmatched bases: 8. Per germline, CDR1 WSHSY and CDR2 SAAADI. The CDR3 has 17 residues.

This CDR3 reads CAISEGGQGSDTQYF. CDR3 nucleotide sequence: TGTGCCATCAGTGAAGGGGGACAGGGCTCCGATACGCAGTATTTT. This chain links TRBV10-3 with TRBJ2-3; TRBD1 agrees at 9 bases. CDR1 and CDR2 (germline): ENHRY, SYGVKD. The trim removed 3 bases at V and 6 bases at J, leaving 7 bases unmatched. CDR3 length: 15 residues.

This clone was counted between two and nine times. V gene TRBV5-1 combines with J gene TRBJ2-3, with 8 bases fitting TRBD1. Unmatched junction bases numbered 3, after V lost 0 bases and J lost 0 bases. Germline CDR1 reads SGHRS; CDR2 reads YFSETQ. This CDR3 comprises 16 residues. In nucleotides, the CDR3 is TGCGCCAGCAGCTTGGTTCAGGGGGCTAGCACAGATACGCAGTATTTT. Translation: CASSLVQGASTDTQYF.

The CDR3 loop reads CSVRQVMGTEAFF. The CDR3, as DNA: TGCAGCGTGCGACAGGTCATGGGGACTGAAGCTTTCTTT. The chain carries TRBV29-1 and TRBJ1-1; D may be TRBD1 (6 bases). This CDR3 is 13 amino acids long. Germline assignment: CDR1 SQVTM and CDR2 ANQGSEA. V was shortened by 6 bases and J by 5 bases, with 16 bases between the two germline ends. The full variable domain, with the rest looked up from reference TRBV29-1 and TRBJ1-1, is SAVISQKPSRDICQRGTSLTIQCQVDSQVTMMFWYRQQPGQSLTLIATANQGSEATYESGFVIDKFPISRPNLTFSTLTVSNMSPEDSSIYLCSVRQVMGTEAFFGQGTRLTVV.

The chain couples TRBV24-1 to TRBJ2-3, with 7 positions matching TRBD2. The CDR3 runs 15 residues. Germline-derived CDR1 and CDR2 are KGHDR and SFDVKD. V shed 12 bases, J shed 4 bases, and the junction held 15 bases outside the gene matches. The DNA of the CDR3 is TGTGCCTCGGGAGGCGGCGCGGGATCGCCAGATACGCAGTATTTT. It codes for CASGGGAGSPDTQYF.

CDR3 DNA sequence: TGTGCCAGCAGTCAGGGACTAGCGGGAGTGATCGGGGAGCTGTTTTTT. It translates to CASSQGLAGVIGELFF. This rearrangement joins TRBV27 to TRBJ2-2; TRBD2 matches at 14 bases. Germline V gene sequence: CDR1 MNHEY, CDR2 SMNVEV (reference sequence). Unmatched junction bases numbered 6, after V lost 5 bases and J lost 7 bases. The CDR3 is 16 residues long.